The present entry profiles one TCR beta chain with its context. Its target antigen remains unknown. Base quality data are lacking; no much larger clone is found one base away. The library was prepared using the immunoSEQ multiplex PCR assay. For the multiplex PCR, a mixture combining 60 forward primers for TCR Vbeta segments and 13 reverse primers for TCR Jbeta segments was used. Amplification of the CDR3 region of rearranged TCR beta genes was performed with a multiplex PCR assay on genomic DNA. On the Illumina HiSeq System, the amplified TCR beta libraries were sequenced as 87-base-pair reads. Regarding the original processing steps: A later analysis counted about 80 million unique TCR beta chains across the 666 repertoires, and roughly 10 million of these chains were shared by at least two donors. A nearest-neighbor algorithm error-corrected the raw reads and collapsed the reads into unique sequences, merging closely related sequences to remove PCR and sequencing errors. To assign V, D and J gene segments, CDR3 sequences were aligned to IMGT reference sequences. For a sequence to be retained, a match of at least six nucleotides to both a V gene segment and a J gene segment was required. A rearrangement counted as productive if the CDR3 had no stop codons and remained in frame with V and J, and every other rearrangement counted as non-productive. Following IMGT convention, CDR3 was defined as the stretch from the second conserved V-encoded cysteine to the conserved J-encoded phenylalanine. Sequences without an unambiguous match to a single V gene segment were excluded from the earlier analysis of over 500 of the donors. An earlier analysis of 587 of the donors classified V segments as functional when productive rearrangements were above 56.7% and as segregating when the standard deviation between donors was above 5%. A statistical classification framework was built to diagnose cytomegalovirus status from the catalog of TCR beta chain sequences. In a later analysis, V and J genes were assigned by comparing TCR nucleotide sequences against IMGT/GENE-DB human TR gene sequences. The TCRdist pipeline was used in a later analysis to assign CDR3 sequences and most-parsimonious VDJ recombination scenarios. In a later analysis, each TCR beta chain was defined by its CDR3 amino acid sequence together with its V-gene family, and reads without a unique V-gene family were excluded. As a way to deal with suspected cross-contamination and a sequencing artifact, a later analysis dropped 500 to 700 nucleotide sequences that were highly shared and had low generation probability. For each public chain, a later analysis derived a clonal expansion index from normalized ranks of inferred template counts within each repertoire. A later analysis computed generation probabilities with a VDJ recombination model fitted to out-of-frame rearrangements, and checked the results against IGoR. Hypergeometric tests were used in a later analysis to score TCR-TCR, TCR-HLA and TCR-CMV co-occurrence, with a repertoire-size bias correction applied to the TCR pairs. False discovery rates were estimated in a later analysis by permuting HLA or CMV assignments 20 times. In a later analysis, co-occurring TCRs were grouped using DBSCAN, and TCRdist sequence similarity was added for clustering within HLA-allele-positive subsets. Repertoires with fewer than 30,000 or more than 120,000 public chains, plus five repertoires with anomalous nucleotide sharing, were excluded from co-occurrence clustering. TCRdb holds this immuneACCESS table with in-frame rearrangements only. Some clones are missing; in checked studies, unresolved V genes explain under half, and the rest has no known cause. V and J calls and clone size follow that table, whereas D and trimming were derived from the DNA. This sample has more than 150,000 clones in its table, and about 90% of those were observed once. Of the sample, about 0.21% is held by the ten largest clones.

The cohort consisted of approximately 690 healthy bone marrow donors. All cohort members were sampled while nominally healthy, although unrecorded immune exposures were likely present. The donor tested CMV seronegative and was one of the 352 seronegative cohort members. Each donor provided a peripheral blood sample, and peripheral blood mononuclear cells were used for TCR beta sequencing. Genomic DNA was extracted from the blood cell samples with the Qiagen DNeasy Blood Extraction Kit. This record belongs to a study of cytomegalovirus exposure and HLA in healthy donors (dated 2017 in TCRdb). Regarding the research as a whole: An earlier analysis of roughly 500 of the donors reported 250 to 350 Gb of sequence data and 117 million unique TCR beta sequences obtained from about 179 million T cells. An early release that covered about 600 HLA-typed donors contained approximately 300 gigabases of sequencing data and around 85 million unique TCR sequences. Of the roughly 400 genotyped donors, 81% fell in the genetic ancestry cluster associated with self-reported Caucasian donors. The study was designed to test whether signatures of past pathogen exposure could be identified by cataloging public T cell receptors. The study profiled the T cell repertoires of under 700 subjects by immunosequencing and related them to cytomegalovirus serostatus. Along with the roughly 670-subject first cohort, a separate validation cohort of some 130 different subjects was used. To predict cytomegalovirus infection status, the study combined high-throughput TCR immunosequencing, statistical association of individual TCRs with disease status, and machine learning. A later analysis re-examined previously published TCR beta repertoires from 500 to 700 donors and added high-resolution HLA genotyping to investigate patterns of TCR occurrence. Rather than drawing on any new phenotypic data, the later analysis identified candidate immune exposures from TCR beta sequences and the way those sequences occurred across donors. To decide whether each TCR beta V gene segment behaved as functional or pseudogenic, an earlier analysis of 587 of the donors relied on high-throughput TCR beta sequencing. Donor age, sex, ethnicity and CMV serostatus were compiled alongside the repertoire data. A later genetic analysis took genome-wide SNP genotypes for about 55% of the 666 donors and used that subset as a discovery cohort. All discovery cohort repertoires had been generated on a single sequencing platform. Class I and class II HLA loci were covered by the typing at four-digit resolution. The number of donors typed differed by locus, with roughly 629-640 for A, B, C, DRB1 and DQB1, around 500 for DQA1, about 610 for DPA1, and approximately 470 for DPB1. Because of strong linkage in the cohort, roughly 5 DR-DQ haplotypes were treated as single units for association and clustering. Among some 410 genotyped donors of the cohort, an average of around 240,000 unique TCR beta nucleotide sequences were sequenced per donor, 15% to 20% of them non-productive. General findings and caveats noted by the study authors: According to a later genetic analysis, donors in an Asian-associated ancestry cluster had fewer N-insertions in productive TCRs than the approximately 690-donor mean. In a later analysis, TCR association rates were found to vary across HLA loci, with the most associated TCRs seen for DRB1 alleles and the fewest for HLA-C alleles. A further reported finding was that TCR beta sequences accurately predicted the HLA-A and HLA-B alleles for most subjects in the first cohort. A later analysis found that most CMV-associated TCR beta chains appeared HLA-restricted, with HLA associations seemingly driven largely by CMV exposure. A later analysis reported that several top co-occurrence clusters appeared linked to parvovirus B19, influenza, CMV and Epstein-Barr virus. Because HLA typing was unavailable for some donors at each locus, only the typed subset was used in association tests. In the study, some 160 TCR beta chains were listed as associated with cytomegalovirus. Some IMGT-functional V segments, including TRBV6-2 and TRBV6-3, could not be told apart with the 87-base-pair reads, so those segments were excluded. Across donors, most TCR sequences were observed very rarely, whereas some public TCRs were present in many individuals. A cluster of highly shared sequence variants was judged likely to be a technical artifact of the sequencing pipeline. The only immune exposure information available for the cohort was CMV serostatus. Presence/absence analyses assumed roughly uniform sequencing depth across donors, an assumption that may not hold. Specific HLA alleles were associated with 15,000 to 20,000 TCR beta sequences at a false discovery rate of 0.05 in a later analysis. Cytomegalovirus status was reported to be diagnosed by the classifier with high specificity and sensitivity in both the original and validation cohorts. According to the authors, the approach could potentially be generalized to other disease states and immunological phenotypes. Compared with equally common non-associated chains, HLA-associated TCR beta chains in a later analysis were more clonally expanded and had lower generation probabilities. Three of the identified cytomegalovirus-associated TCR beta chains were confirmed in vitro to be specific for cytomegalovirus antigens. V-gene and J-gene trimming of TCR beta chains was associated with a missense DCLRE1C variant in a later genetic analysis, and the association was replicated in an independent cohort. Strong co-occurrence of HLA alleles, especially DR and DQ, made assigning TCR associations to individual alleles difficult. An earlier analysis of approximately 530 of the donors showed that most TCR beta V segments appeared in productive rearrangements either about 90% or about 30% of the time, which broadly matched IMGT annotations. Linkage disequilibrium might explain the correlated functional status among segregating V segments, but an unknown experimental factor could not be excluded. Seventeen rarely observed V segments, including chromosome 9 orphons, were excluded from the earlier analysis of about 600 of the donors because counts were too low. Only TCR beta chains were sequenced in this cohort, and the absence of alpha or paired-chain data limited detectable features.

For CDR1 and CDR2, the germline V gene lists MNHEY and SVGAGI. At the junction V is shortened by 7 bases and J by 8 bases; bases outside the gene matches: 8. Inclusive of the bounding cysteine and phenylalanine, the CDR3 is 13 residues long. The only DNA kept is the CDR3, 39 bases in frame from the first base. Recombination connected TRBV6-5 to TRBJ1-2, and TRBD1 aligns with 9 junction nucleotides. The sequencing sample was made of PBMCs. This TCR was sampled from a girl less than two years old in good health and CMV-seronegative. The base sequence is TGTGCCAGCACCCCTACAGGGGGCTGGGGCTACACCTTC. This yields the protein CASTPTGGWGYTF.